This TCR beta chain was sequenced during a study of cytomegalovirus exposure and HLA in healthy donors. About this clone itself: Its antigen is currently unknown.

The V segment lost 3 bases and the J segment 10 bases; nucleotides outside the gene matches: 6. The CDR3 spans 13 residues. Germline loops: CDR1 GTSNPN, CDR2 SVGIG (reference sequence). General study results and limits: Later analysis showed TCR association rates varying by HLA locus, highest for DRB1 and lowest for HLA-C. A later analysis associated 15,000 or so TCR beta sequences with HLA alleles at a 0.05 false discovery rate. Solely CMV serostatus was available to characterize immune exposure. Later analysis demonstrated an association between a missense DCLRE1C variant and TCR beta V- and J-gene trimming.

PCR used 60 Vbeta primers and 13 Jbeta primers. Profiling relied on immunoSEQ multiplex PCR, and the TCRdb table lists in-frame clones only, not all of them. The profile shows about 140,000 clones, 80% of them singletons. The sequence was obtained from a man aged 30 to 39 in good health and CMV-seronegative. The sample was PBMCs. J is TRBJ1-6 and V is TRBV30, with 7 positions matching TRBD1. In DNA, the CDR3 is TGTGCCTGGAGCATACAGGGGAACTCACCCCTCCACTTT. It specifies CAWSIQGNSPLHF.